This T cell receptor beta chain is drawn from a study of PD-1 blockade in classical Hodgkin lymphoma. The study, taken as a whole, reports: Relative to healthy donors, newly diagnosed patients reportedly had lower baseline TCR diversity, which was reported as lower still in relapsed/refractory patients. Complete responders entered with baseline diversity on par with newly diagnosed patients, the results showed. Differences between repertoires have undefined causes, possibly disease activity or prior therapy.

Sequenced by immunoSEQ multiplex PCR; TCRdb stores in-frame clones only, minus some. This table has over 60,000 clones, about 70% appearing once. Of note for this clone: Its antigen is not known.

Autologous stem cell transplantation was followed by relapse in every patient, and brentuximab vedotin exposure varied. The sequences come from peripheral blood mononuclear cells (PBMCs), collected before the second cycle of nivolumab. The receptor's source is a human donor with classical Hodgkin lymphoma.

The CDR3 reads CATSRVAGATYGYTF. CDR3 nucleotides: TGTGCCACCAGCAGAGTAGCAGGGGCCACCTATGGCTACACCTTC. V gene TRBV15 combines with J gene TRBJ1-2, with D tentatively TRBD1 (6 bases). This CDR3 has 15 amino acids. CDR1 is LNHNV and CDR2 is YYDKDF in the germline V gene (reference sequence). The V and J ends lost 1 base and 4 bases respectively, with 13 bases between them.